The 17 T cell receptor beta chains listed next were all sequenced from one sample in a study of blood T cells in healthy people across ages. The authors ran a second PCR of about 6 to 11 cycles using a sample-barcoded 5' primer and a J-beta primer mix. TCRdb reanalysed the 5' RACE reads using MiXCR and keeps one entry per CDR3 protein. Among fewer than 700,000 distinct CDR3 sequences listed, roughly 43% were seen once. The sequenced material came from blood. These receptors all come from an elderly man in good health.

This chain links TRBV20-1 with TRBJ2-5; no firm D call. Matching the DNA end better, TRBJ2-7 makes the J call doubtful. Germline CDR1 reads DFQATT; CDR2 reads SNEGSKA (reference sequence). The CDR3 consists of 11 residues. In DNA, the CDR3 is TGCAGCCTCCAGACTGCCTACGAGCAGTACTTC. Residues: CSLQTAYEQYF.

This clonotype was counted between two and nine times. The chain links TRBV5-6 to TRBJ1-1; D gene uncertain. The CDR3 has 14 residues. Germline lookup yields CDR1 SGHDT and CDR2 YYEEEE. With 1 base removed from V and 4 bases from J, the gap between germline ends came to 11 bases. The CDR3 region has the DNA TGTGCCAGCAGCTTGTGGATGCAGAGCACTGAAGCTTTCTTT. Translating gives CASSLWMQSTEAFF.

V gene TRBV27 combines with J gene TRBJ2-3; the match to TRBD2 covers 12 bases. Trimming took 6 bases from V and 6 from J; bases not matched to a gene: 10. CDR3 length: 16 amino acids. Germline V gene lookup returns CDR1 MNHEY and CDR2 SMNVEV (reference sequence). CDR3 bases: TGTGCCAGCAGCTCAACCCTCACTAGCGGGAGGGATACGCAGTATTTT. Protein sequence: CASSSTLTSGRDTQYF.

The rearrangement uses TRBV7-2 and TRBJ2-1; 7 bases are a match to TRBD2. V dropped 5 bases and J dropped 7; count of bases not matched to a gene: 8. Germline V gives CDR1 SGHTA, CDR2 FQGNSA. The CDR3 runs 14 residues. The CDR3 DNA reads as TGTGCCAGCAGCCCCCCCGGGGGGAGAAATGAGCAGTTCTTC. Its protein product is CASSPPGGRNEQFF.

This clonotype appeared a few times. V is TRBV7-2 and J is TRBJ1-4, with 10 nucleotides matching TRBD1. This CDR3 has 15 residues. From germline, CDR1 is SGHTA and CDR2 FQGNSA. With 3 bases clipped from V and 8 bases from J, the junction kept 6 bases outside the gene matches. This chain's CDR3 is CASSFGTGEVEKLFF. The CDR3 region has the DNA TGTGCCAGCAGCTTTGGGACAGGGGAGGTGGAAAAACTGTTTTTT. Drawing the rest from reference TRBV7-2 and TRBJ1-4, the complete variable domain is GAGVSQSPSNKVTEKGKDVELRCDPISGHTALYWYRQSLGQGLEFLIYFQGNSAPDKSGLPSDRFSAERTGGSVSTLTIQRTQQEDSAVYLCASSFGTGEVEKLFFGSGTQLSVL.

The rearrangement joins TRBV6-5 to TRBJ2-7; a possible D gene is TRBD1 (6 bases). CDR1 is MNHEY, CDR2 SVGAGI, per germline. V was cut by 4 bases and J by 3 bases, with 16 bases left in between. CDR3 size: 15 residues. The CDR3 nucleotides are TGTGCCAGCAGTTCCCTCGGGACAAACAGCTACGAGCAGTACTTC. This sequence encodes CASSSLGTNSYEQYF.

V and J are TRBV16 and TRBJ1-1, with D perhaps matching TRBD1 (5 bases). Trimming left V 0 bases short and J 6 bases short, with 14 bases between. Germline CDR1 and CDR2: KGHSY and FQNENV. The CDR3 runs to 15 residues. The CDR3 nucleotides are TGTGCCAGCAGCCAATCAAGAGGGGTTAGGTCTGAAGCTTTCTTT. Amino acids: CASSQSRGVRSEAFF.

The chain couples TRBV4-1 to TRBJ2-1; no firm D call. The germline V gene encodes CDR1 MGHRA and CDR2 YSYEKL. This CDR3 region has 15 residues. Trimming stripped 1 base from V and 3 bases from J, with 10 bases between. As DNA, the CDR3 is TGCGCCAGCAGCCAAGTATCTGGGAACTACAATGAGCAGTTCTTC. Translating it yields CASSQVSGNYNEQFF.

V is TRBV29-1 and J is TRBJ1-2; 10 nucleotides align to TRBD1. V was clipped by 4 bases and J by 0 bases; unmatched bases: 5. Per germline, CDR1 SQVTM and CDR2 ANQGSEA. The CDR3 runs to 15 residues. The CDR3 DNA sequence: TGCAGCGTTGTCGACAGGGGGCAGTCTAACTATGGCTACACCTTC. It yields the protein CSVVDRGQSNYGYTF.

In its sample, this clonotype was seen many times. CDR3 nucleotides: TGCGCCAGCAGCTTGGACAGTCAAAACATTCAGTACTTC. Protein sequence: CASSLDSQNIQYF. The chain uses TRBV5-1 and TRBJ2-4; D uncertain. Germline loops: CDR1 SGHRS, CDR2 YFSETQ. V lost 0 bases, J lost 5 bases, and 6 bases lay in between. The CDR3 runs to 13 residues.

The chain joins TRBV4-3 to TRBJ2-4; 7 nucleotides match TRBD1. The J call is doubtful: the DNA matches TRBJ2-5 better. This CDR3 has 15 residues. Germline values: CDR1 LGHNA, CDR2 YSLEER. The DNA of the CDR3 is TGCGCCAGCAGCCAAGATCTGGGACAGAAAAAGACCCAGTACTTC. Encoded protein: CASSQDLGQKKTQYF.

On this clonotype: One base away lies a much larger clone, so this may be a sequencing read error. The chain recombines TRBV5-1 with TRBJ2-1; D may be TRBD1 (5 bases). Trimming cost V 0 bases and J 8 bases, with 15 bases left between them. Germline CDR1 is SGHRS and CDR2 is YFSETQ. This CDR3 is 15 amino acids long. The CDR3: CASSLVAGHYDEQFF. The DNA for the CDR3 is TGCGCCAGCAGCTTGGTAGCCGGACATTACGATGAGCAGTTCTTC.

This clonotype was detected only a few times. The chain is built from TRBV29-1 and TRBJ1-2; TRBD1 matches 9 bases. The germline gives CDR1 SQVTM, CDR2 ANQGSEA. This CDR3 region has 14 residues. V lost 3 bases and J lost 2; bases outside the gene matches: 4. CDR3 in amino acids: CSVELTGGNYGYTF. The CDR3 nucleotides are TGCAGCGTTGAGCTGACAGGGGGGAACTATGGCTACACCTTC.

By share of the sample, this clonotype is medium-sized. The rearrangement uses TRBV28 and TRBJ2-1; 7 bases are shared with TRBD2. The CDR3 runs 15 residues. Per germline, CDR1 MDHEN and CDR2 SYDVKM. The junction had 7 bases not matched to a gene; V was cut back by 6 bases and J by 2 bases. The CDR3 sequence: CASSPGGGAYNEQFF. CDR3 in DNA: TGTGCCAGCAGCCCAGGCGGGGGAGCCTACAATGAGCAGTTCTTC.

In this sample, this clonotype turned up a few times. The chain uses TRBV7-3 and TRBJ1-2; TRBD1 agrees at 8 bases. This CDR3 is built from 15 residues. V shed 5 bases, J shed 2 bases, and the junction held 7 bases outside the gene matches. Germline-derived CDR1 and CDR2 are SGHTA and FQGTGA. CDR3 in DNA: TGTGCCAGCAGCCCGGGACAGGCGGTGAACTATGGCTACACCTTC. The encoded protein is CASSPGQAVNYGYTF.

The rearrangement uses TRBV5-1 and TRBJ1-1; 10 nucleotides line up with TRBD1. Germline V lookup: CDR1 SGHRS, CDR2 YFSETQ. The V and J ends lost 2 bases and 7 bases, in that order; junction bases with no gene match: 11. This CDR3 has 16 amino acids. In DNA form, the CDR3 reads TGCGCCAGCAGCTTAAGTGTCGGGACAGGGGAGGGTGAAGCTTTCTTT. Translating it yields CASSLSVGTGEGEAFF.

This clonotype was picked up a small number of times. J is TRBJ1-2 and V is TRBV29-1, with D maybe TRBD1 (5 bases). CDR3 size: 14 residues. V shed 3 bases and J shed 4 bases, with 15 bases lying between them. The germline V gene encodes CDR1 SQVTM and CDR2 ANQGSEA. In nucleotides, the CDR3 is TGCAGCGTTGATTGGGGGGGACGTACCTATGGCTACACCTTC. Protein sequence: CSVDWGGRTYGYTF. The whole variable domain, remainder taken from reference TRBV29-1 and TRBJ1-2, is SAVISQKPSRDICQRGTSLTIQCQVDSQVTMMFWYRQQPGQSLTLIATANQGSEATYESGFVIDKFPISRPNLTFSTLTVSNMSPEDSSIYLCSVDWGGRTYGYTFGSGTRLTVV.